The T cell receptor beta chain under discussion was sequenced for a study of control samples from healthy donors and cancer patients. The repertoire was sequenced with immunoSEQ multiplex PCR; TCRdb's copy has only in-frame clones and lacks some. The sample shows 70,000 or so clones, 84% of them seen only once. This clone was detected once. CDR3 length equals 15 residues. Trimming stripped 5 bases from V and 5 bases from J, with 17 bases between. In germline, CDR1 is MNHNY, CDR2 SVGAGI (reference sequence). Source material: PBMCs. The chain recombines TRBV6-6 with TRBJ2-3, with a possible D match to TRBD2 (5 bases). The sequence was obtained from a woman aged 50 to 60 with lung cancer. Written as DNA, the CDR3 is TGTGCCAGCAGTCCGACCGGACTCGCCGTAGATACGCAGTATTTT. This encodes CASSPTGLAVDTQYF.